This TCR beta chain was observed in a study of T-cell memory formation after mild COVID-19. For the study at large: Largely, TCR clusters stayed within a single donor. Study results and limitations: The finding that pre-infection memory included some responding clones suggested that cross-reactive memory joined.

V was shortened by 3 bases and J by 0 bases, with 8 bases between the two germline ends. The CDR3 runs 15 residues. Germline CDR1 reads KGHSH; CDR2 reads LQKENI. A single record per CDR3 protein comes from TCRdb applying MiXCR to the 5' RACE reads. The sample has roughly 160,000 distinct CDR3 sequences, over 10% seen once. This clonotype was seen only a few times. Its target is unknown. This chain links TRBV18 with TRBJ1-4; unclear D gene. The sample taken for sequencing was PBMCs or a T cell subset sorted from them (not recorded which). The TCR originated in a man aged 18 to 30 who had mild COVID-19 (a few samples of this study predate the infection). Cell type and time point are not known. The CDR3 coding sequence is TGTGCCAGCTCACCGTTCGAGACAACTAATGAAAAACTGTTTTTT. Its protein product is CASSPFETTNEKLFF. Variable domain in full (rest from reference TRBV18 and TRBJ1-4): NAGVMQNPRHLVRRRGQEARLRCSPMKGHSHVYWYRQLPEEGLKFMVYLQKENIIDESGMPKERFSAEFPKEGPSILRIQQVVRGDSAAYFCASSPFETTNEKLFFGSGTQLSVL.